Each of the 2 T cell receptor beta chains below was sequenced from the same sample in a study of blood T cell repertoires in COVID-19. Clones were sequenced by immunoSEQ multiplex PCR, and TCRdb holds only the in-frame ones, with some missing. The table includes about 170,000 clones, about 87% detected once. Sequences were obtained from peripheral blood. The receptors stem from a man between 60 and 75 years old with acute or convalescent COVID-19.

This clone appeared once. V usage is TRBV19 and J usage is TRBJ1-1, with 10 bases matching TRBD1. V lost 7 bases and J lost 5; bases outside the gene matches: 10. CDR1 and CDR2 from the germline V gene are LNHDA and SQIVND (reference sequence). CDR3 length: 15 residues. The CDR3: CASTTGGGSWTEAFF. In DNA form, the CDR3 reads TGTGCCAGTACGACAGGGGGCGGGAGCTGGACTGAAGCTTTCTTT.

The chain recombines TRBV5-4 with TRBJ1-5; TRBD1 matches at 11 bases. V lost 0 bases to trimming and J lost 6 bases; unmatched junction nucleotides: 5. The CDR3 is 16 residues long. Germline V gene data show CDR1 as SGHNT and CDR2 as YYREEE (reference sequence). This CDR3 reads CASSLAIGTGGQPQHF. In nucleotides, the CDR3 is TGTGCCAGCAGCTTGGCTATAGGGACAGGGGGTCAGCCCCAGCATTTT.